The 13 T cell receptor beta chains reported below all come from one sample, sequenced in a study of cytomegalovirus exposure and HLA in healthy donors. PCR was performed using 60 Vbeta and 13 Jbeta primers. Assay: immunoSEQ multiplex PCR; the TCRdb copy retains only in-frame clones and omits some. Of roughly 180,000 clones in the sample, under 90% were seen once. The sample consisted of PBMCs. These receptors came from a male donor in good health and CMV-seronegative.

The genes are TRBV10-3 and TRBJ2-7; the D gene is possibly TRBD2 (6 bases). Germline V gene sequence: CDR1 ENHRY, CDR2 SYGVKD. V was cut by 5 bases and J by 3 bases, with 17 bases left in between. The CDR3 runs 15 residues. The CDR3, as DNA: TGTGCCATCAGTTCATCGCGGGGCGATCTCTACGAGCAGTACTTC. Translating gives CAISSSRGDLYEQYF.

This chain connects TRBV19 to TRBJ1-5, with D unresolved. The CDR3 sequence is 16 residues long. Trimming left V 6 bases short and J 3 bases short, with 18 bases between. Germline values: CDR1 LNHDA, CDR2 SQIVND (reference sequence). As DNA, the CDR3 is TGTGCCAGTAGAACATTCCCAGGAGGGTACAATCAGCCCCAGCATTTT. It encodes CASRTFPGGYNQPQHF. The entire variable domain, with the rest obtained from reference TRBV19 and TRBJ1-5, is as follows: DGGITQSPKYLFRKEGQNVTLSCEQNLNHDAMYWYRQDPGQGLRLIYYSQIVNDFQKGDIAEGYSVSREKKESFPLTVTSAQKNPTAFYLCASRTFPGGYNQPQHFGDGTRLSIL.

The rearrangement joins TRBV19 to TRBJ1-3; D is possibly TRBD1 (6 bases). With 5 bases removed from V and 7 bases from J, the gap between germline ends came to 21 bases. Germline CDR1 is LNHDA and CDR2 is SQIVND (reference sequence). The CDR3 loop spans 16 amino acids. CDR3 amino acids: CASSDSDSSLWNTIYF. The CDR3 nucleotides are TGTGCCAGTAGTGATTCGGACAGCAGTCTCTGGAACACCATATATTTT.

The chain combines TRBV15 with TRBJ2-4; perhaps TRBD2 as D (6 bases). V lost 5 bases to trimming and J lost 10 bases, with 15 bases between them. The CDR3 extends over 13 amino acids. Germline values: CDR1 LNHNV, CDR2 YYDKDF (reference sequence). CDR3 bases: TGTGCCACCAGCTCTGGGACTCCCCCGATTCAGTACTTC. As protein: CATSSGTPPIQYF. Looking up the rest from reference TRBV15 and TRBJ2-4 gives the full variable domain: DAMVIQNPRYQVTQFGKPVTLSCSQTLNHNVMYWYQQKSSQAPKLLFHYYDKDFNNEADTPDNFQSRRPNTSFCFLDIRSPGLGDTAMYLCATSSGTPPIQYFGAGTRLSVL.

CDR3 sequence (DNA): TGTGCCAGCAGTTTATCGGCGGGAGAGACATACAATGAGCAGTTCTTC. Translated, it gives CASSLSAGETYNEQFF. This chain connects TRBV27 to TRBJ2-1; 7 bases match TRBD2. The junction had 6 bases not matched to a gene; V was cut back by 0 bases and J by 4 bases. Germline CDR1 reads MNHEY; CDR2 reads SMNVEV (reference sequence). The CDR3 spans 16 residues.

CDR3 loop: CATSRDRQGTDTQYF. DNA of the CDR3: TGTGCCACCAGCAGAGATCGTCAGGGGACAGATACGCAGTATTTT. The chain couples TRBV15 to TRBJ2-3; the D gene is possibly TRBD1 (6 bases). Germline values: CDR1 LNHNV, CDR2 YYDKDF (reference sequence). V dropped 0 bases and J dropped 3 bases, with 10 bases sitting between them. CDR3 size: 15 residues.

The gene calls are TRBV18 and TRBJ2-2; 8 nucleotides line up with TRBD2. The CDR3 loop spans 16 amino acids. CDR1 and CDR2 from the germline V gene are KGHSH and LQKENI. The V segment lost 3 bases and the J segment 2 bases; nucleotides outside the gene matches: 5. DNA of the CDR3: TGTGCCAGCTCACCCAGGACTAGCCTAAACACCGGGGAGCTGTTTTTT. It encodes CASSPRTSLNTGELFF.

This chain joins TRBV19 and TRBJ2-7; D remains unclear. Deletions cut 5 bases from V and 4 bases from J, with 9 bases between. CDR3 length equals 12 residues. The V gene's germline CDR1 is LNHDA and CDR2 SQIVND (reference sequence). CDR3 loop: CASSALPYEQYF. CDR3 bases: TGTGCCAGTAGTGCGCTACCGTACGAGCAGTACTTC.

The chain carries TRBV6-6 and TRBJ2-7; D is undetermined. The CDR3 sequence is 13 residues long. Germline CDR1 is MNHNY and CDR2 is SVGAGI (reference sequence). V was pared by 6 bases and J by 0 bases, with 9 bases between. CDR3 sequence: CASSSDVSYEQYF. The CDR3 nucleotides are TGTGCCAGCAGCAGCGATGTCTCCTACGAGCAGTACTTC.

The V call is TRBV6-6, the J call TRBJ2-5, with 8 bases lining up with TRBD1. The J call may be wrong; the DNA end is better matched by TRBJ2-7. Germline loops: CDR1 MNHNY, CDR2 SVGAGI (reference sequence). The CDR3 loop spans 14 amino acids. For the CDR3, the DNA is TGTGCCAGCAGTCGAGACACAGGGGGCTACGAGCAGTACTTC. Protein sequence: CASSRDTGGYEQYF.

This chain joins TRBV9 and TRBJ2-2; 10 bases match TRBD2. The CDR3 consists of 18 residues. CDR1 is SGDLS and CDR2 is YYNGEE in the germline V gene. Unmatched junction bases numbered 11, after V lost 4 bases and J lost 2 bases. The CDR3 reads CASSNPASGGLNTGELFF. CDR3 nucleotides: TGTGCCAGCAGCAACCCTGCTAGCGGGGGTCTAAACACCGGGGAGCTGTTTTTT.

The chain combines TRBV19 with TRBJ1-4, with D unclear. The CDR3 runs to 13 residues. Germline V gives CDR1 LNHDA, CDR2 SQIVND (reference sequence). Deletions cut 6 bases from V and 8 bases from J, with 13 bases between. In DNA, the CDR3 is TGTGCCAGTAGAGAGAGTCGTACGGAAAAACTGTTTTTT. Its translation is CASRESRTEKLFF.

This clone was detected only a few times. This rearrangement joins TRBV15 to TRBJ1-4, with D possibly TRBD1 on 5 matching bases. The V end was cut by 1 base, the J end by 8 bases, with 14 bases between. The CDR3 has 15 amino acids. In germline, CDR1 is LNHNV, CDR2 YYDKDF (reference sequence). CDR3 DNA sequence: TGTGCCACCAGCAGAGGGGGGGGTAGTACCGAAAAACTGTTTTTT. The encoded protein is CATSRGGGSTEKLFF.